These 25 T cell receptor beta chains came from one sample sequenced in a study of PD-L1 blockade in urothelial cancer. The time point: pretreatment peripheral blood. This table comes from immunoSEQ multiplex PCR, and its TCRdb copy is limited to in-frame clones, with some not included. In the table there are roughly 63,000 clones, roughly 76% of which are singletons. Here the sequenced sample was PBMCs, taken around atezolizumab (anti-PD-L1) treatment. The origin of the receptors is a man aged 65-85 years with urothelial cancer.

The rearrangement links TRBV29-1 to TRBJ2-3; D perhaps matches TRBD2 (5 bases). The germline V gene encodes CDR1 SQVTM and CDR2 ANQGSEA. Trimming left V 5 bases short and J 3 bases short, with 15 bases between. The CDR3 runs to 14 residues. The CDR3 DNA reads TGCAGCGTTTTCAGTGGGAGAGGGACAGATACGCAGTATTTT. Protein sequence: CSVFSGRGTDTQYF.

This rearrangement joins TRBV11-3 to TRBJ2-1, with D perhaps TRBD1 (6 bases). The CDR3 consists of 14 residues. Deletions cut 6 bases from V and 4 bases from J, with 13 bases between. Germline V gene data show CDR1 as SGHNT and CDR2 as YENEEA. The CDR3 nucleotides are TGTGCCAGCAGTCAGGACAGTTCTTACAATGAGCAGTTCTTC. Translated: CASSQDSSYNEQFF. Drawing the rest from reference TRBV11-3 and TRBJ2-1, the complete variable domain is EAGVVQSPRYKIIEKKQPVAFWCNPISGHNTLYWYLQNLGQGPELLIRYENEEAVDDSQLPKDRFSAERLKGVDSTLKIQPAELGDSAVYLCASSQDSSYNEQFFGPGTRLTVL.

J is TRBJ1-1 and V is TRBV27; no clear D gene. This CDR3 is built from 13 residues. V lost 5 bases, J lost 1 base, and 8 bases lay in between. CDR1 is MNHEY and CDR2 is SMNVEV in the germline V gene (reference sequence). DNA for the CDR3: TGTGCCAGCAGTCCTTACGGGAACACTGAAGCTTTCTTT. Translation gives CASSPYGNTEAFF.

V and J are TRBV29-1 and TRBJ2-7, with D possibly matching TRBD2 (5 bases). This CDR3 region has 11 residues. Germline V gene lookup returns CDR1 SQVTM and CDR2 ANQGSEA. Trimming stripped 6 bases from V and 1 base from J, with 7 bases between. As DNA, the CDR3 is TGCAGCGTCGGGGAATCCTACGAGCAGTACTTC. It is translated as CSVGESYEQYF.

This clone was recorded only once. The chain recombines TRBV4-2 with TRBJ1-1; 7 bases fit TRBD1. Germline CDR1 LGHNA, CDR2 YNFKEQ. CDR3 length equals 15 residues. The junction had 7 bases not matched to a gene; V was cut back by 4 bases and J by 2 bases. As DNA, the CDR3 is TGTGCCAGCAGCCCCGGGACAGCCCGAAACACTGAAGCTTTCTTT. This translates into CASSPGTARNTEAFF.

The CDR3 loop reads CASSQDTSGEEFF. CDR3 sequence (DNA): TGTGCCAGCAGCCAAGATACCTCGGGGGAGGAGTTCTTC. The chain uses TRBV5-4 and TRBJ2-1; D perhaps matches TRBD2 (6 bases). Between the trimmed V and J ends, which lost 4 bases and 14 bases, there was a span of 19 bases. The V gene's germline CDR1 is SGHNT and CDR2 YYREEE (reference sequence). This CDR3 spans 13 amino acids.

The chain links TRBV15 to TRBJ1-2; TRBD1 matches at 10 bases. After removal of 0 bases from V and 8 bases from J, the junction contained 9 bases not matched to a gene. The CDR3 is made up of 16 amino acids. From germline, CDR1 is LNHNV and CDR2 YYDKDF (reference sequence). Here the CDR3 reads CATSRDLPGQGYGYTF. Written as DNA, the CDR3 is TGTGCCACCAGCAGAGATTTGCCGGGACAGGGGTACGGCTACACCTTC.

The chain joins TRBV2 to TRBJ2-7; TRBD1 is a possible D gene (6 bases). Trimming removed 3 bases at V and 2 bases at J, with 11 bases between. Germline V gene lookup returns CDR1 SNHLY and CDR2 FYNNEI. This CDR3 is built from 14 residues. As DNA, the CDR3 is TGTGCCAGCAGTGACACAGGGATTCCCTACGAGCAGTACTTC. This encodes CASSDTGIPYEQYF.

The V call is TRBV4-1, the J call TRBJ1-2; D remains ambiguous. Between the trimmed V and J ends, which lost 0 bases and 8 bases, there was a span of 13 bases. CDR3 length: 14 amino acids. CDR1 and CDR2 from the germline V gene are MGHRA and YSYEKL. The CDR3 region is CASSQETTLGGYTF. DNA of the CDR3: TGCGCCAGCAGCCAAGAAACAACCCTAGGCGGCTACACCTTC.

The chain has TRBV9 and TRBJ2-6; TRBD1 matches at 9 bases. Germline V gives CDR1 SGDLS, CDR2 YYNGEE. The CDR3 loop spans 18 amino acids. V lost 0 bases, J lost 0 bases, and 4 bases stayed unmatched. The CDR3 nucleotides are TGTGCCAGCAGCGTAGGGGGACAGGGCCACTCTGGGGCCAACGTCCTGACTTTC. This gives the protein CASSVGGQGHSGANVLTF.

CDR3 sequence (DNA): TGTGCCAGCTCACCATCTGGGGGACTAGCGGGGTCATTGGGGAACAATGAGCAGTTCTTC. This encodes CASSPSGGLAGSLGNNEQFF. J is TRBJ2-1 and V is TRBV18; 13 positions match TRBD2. The V gene end was trimmed by 2 bases and the J gene end by 5 bases; junction bases not matched to a gene: 15. The V gene's germline CDR1 is KGHSH and CDR2 LQKENI. The CDR3 loop spans 20 amino acids.

This chain links TRBV27 with TRBJ1-1, with unresolved D. Between the trimmed V and J ends, which lost 4 bases and 0 bases, there was a span of 6 bases. The germline CDR1 and CDR2 sequences are MNHEY and SMNVEV (reference sequence). This CDR3 has 13 amino acids. DNA for the CDR3: TGTGCCAGCAGTTATCATTTGAACACTGAAGCTTTCTTT. As protein: CASSYHLNTEAFF.

This clone has just one count. The V gene is TRBV5-1, the J gene TRBJ1-2; D is possibly TRBD1 (6 bases). From germline, CDR1 is SGHRS and CDR2 YFSETQ. V lost 0 bases to trimming and J lost 7 bases, with 13 bases between them. The CDR3 is made up of 14 amino acids. CDR3 region: CASSLEVPGAGYTF. As DNA, the CDR3 is TGCGCCAGCAGCTTGGAGGTCCCAGGGGCTGGCTACACCTTC. The complete variable domain, with remaining parts taken from reference TRBV5-1 and TRBJ1-2, reads KAGVTQTPRYLIKTRGQQVTLSCSPISGHRSVSWYQQTPGQGLQFLFEYFSETQRNKGNFPGRFSGRQFSNSRSEMNVSTLELGDSALYLCASSLEVPGAGYTFGSGTRLTVV.

The chain has TRBV19 and TRBJ1-1; D is undetermined. Deletions cut 6 bases from V and 3 bases from J, with 14 bases between. The CDR3 extends over 14 amino acids. Per germline, CDR1 LNHDA and CDR2 SQIVND (reference sequence). CDR3 in amino acids: CASRVTSVDTEAFF. CDR3 DNA: TGTGCCAGTAGGGTGACTTCGGTCGACACTGAAGCTTTCTTT.

The chain joins TRBV29-1 to TRBJ2-2; TRBD1 matches 7 bases. The V gene's germline CDR1 is SQVTM and CDR2 ANQGSEA. The CDR3 is 13 residues long. The trim removed 4 bases at V and 7 bases at J, leaving 6 bases unmatched. The CDR3, as DNA: TGCAGCGTTGTCCCCGACAGGGACGGGGAGCTGTTTTTT. Translation gives CSVVPDRDGELFF.

For this clone: Other DNA sequences of this sample code for an identical CDR3. The chain employs TRBV19 and TRBJ2-2; a weak D match, TRBD1 (9 bases). Germline lookup yields CDR1 LNHDA and CDR2 SQIVND (reference sequence). CDR3 length equals 15 residues. V was clipped by 3 bases and J by 6 bases, with 14 bases between them. CDR3 sequence (DNA): TGTGCCAGTAGTATTAGCGGGACAGGGTCCGGGGAGCTGTTTTTT. Translated: CASSISGTGSGELFF.

The rearrangement joins TRBV29-1 to TRBJ1-1, with D perhaps TRBD1 (6 bases). The CDR3 runs 13 residues. Germline V gives CDR1 SQVTM, CDR2 ANQGSEA. Trimming removed 7 bases at V and 2 bases at J, with 14 bases between. The CDR3 DNA is TGCAGCGCCGGACAGATAACAAACACTGAAGCTTTCTTT. It is translated as CSAGQITNTEAFF.

The chain recombines TRBV5-1 with TRBJ1-1; 7 nucleotides line up with TRBD1. This CDR3 is built from 15 residues. Looked up from germline, CDR1 is SGHRS and CDR2 is YFSETQ. With 4 bases clipped from V and 4 bases from J, the junction kept 10 bases outside the gene matches. The CDR3 region has the DNA TGCGCCAGCAGCCTCCGGACAGGCTCGCTCACTGAAGCTTTCTTT. Translation gives CASSLRTGSLTEAFF.

The CDR3: CASNLMSGGNTEAFF. CDR3 bases: TGTGCCAGCAATCTTATGAGTGGAGGGAACACTGAAGCTTTCTTT. The V call is TRBV6-5, the J call TRBJ1-1, with no clear D. This CDR3 has 15 amino acids. The V gene's germline CDR1 is MNHEY and CDR2 SVGAGI. V was cut by 7 bases and J by 1 base, with 16 bases left in between.

This clone appeared a few times. V is TRBV5-4 and J is TRBJ1-5, with 8 bases lining up with TRBD1. This CDR3 has 13 residues. Germline loops: CDR1 SGHNT, CDR2 YYREEE (reference sequence). The ends lost 5 bases at V and 10 bases at J; junction bases unmatched: 8. CDR3 nucleotide sequence: TGTGCCAGCAGTCCAGGGACAGGCGGACCCCAGCATTTT. Its translation: CASSPGTGGPQHF.

V is TRBV25-1 and J is TRBJ1-4; 10 positions agree with TRBD1. In germline, CDR1 is MGHDK, CDR2 SYGVNS. V lost 4 bases to trimming and J lost 7 bases; unmatched junction nucleotides: 3. The CDR3 consists of 14 residues. Here the CDR3 reads CASSVTGGVEKLFF. CDR3 in DNA: TGTGCCAGCAGTGTGACAGGGGGCGTTGAAAAACTGTTTTTT.

As DNA, the CDR3 is TGTGCCAGCAGGTCCGCGGGGGGAACAGAGCAGTACTTC. It specifies CASRSAGGTEQYF. The rearrangement uses TRBV7-2 and TRBJ2-7; 8 bases agree with TRBD2. This CDR3 contains 13 residues. V dropped 6 bases and J dropped 7; count of bases not matched to a gene: 8. Germline CDR1 and CDR2: SGHTA and FQGNSA.

The chain uses TRBV4-1 and TRBJ1-2; D gene unclear. CDR1 and CDR2 from the germline V gene are MGHRA and YSYEKL. V lost 0 bases, J lost 0 bases, and 20 bases lay in between. The CDR3 spans 19 residues. CDR3 coding DNA: TGCGCCAGCAGCCAAGATCTGGCAGACCACGCCAGCGCTAACTATGGCTACACCTTC. This encodes CASSQDLADHASANYGYTF.

This sequence joins TRBV7-9 and TRBJ1-1; tentatively, D is TRBD1 (5 bases). Deletions cut 2 bases from V and 0 bases from J, with 10 bases between. CDR1 and CDR2 (germline): SEHNR, FQNEAQ (reference sequence). The CDR3 totals 15 residues. The CDR3 DNA reads TGTGCCAGCAGCTTACAGGGTCCATTGAACACTGAAGCTTTCTTT. It is translated as CASSLQGPLNTEAFF. The complete variable domain, with remaining parts taken from reference TRBV7-9 and TRBJ1-1, reads DTGVSQNPRHKITKRGQNVTFRCDPISEHNRLYWYRQTLGQGPEFLTYFQNEAQLEKSRLLSDRFSAERPKGSFSTLEIQRTEQGDSAMYLCASSLQGPLNTEAFFGQGTRLTVV.

This chain joins TRBV15 and TRBJ2-5; a weak D match, TRBD1 (5 bases). The CDR3 length is 15 residues. CDR1 is LNHNV and CDR2 is YYDKDF in the germline V gene (reference sequence). V was cut by 0 bases and J by 5 bases, with 13 bases left in between. This CDR3 reads CATSRDKAGLETQYF. As DNA, the CDR3 is TGTGCCACCAGCAGAGATAAGGCAGGGTTGGAGACCCAGTACTTC.